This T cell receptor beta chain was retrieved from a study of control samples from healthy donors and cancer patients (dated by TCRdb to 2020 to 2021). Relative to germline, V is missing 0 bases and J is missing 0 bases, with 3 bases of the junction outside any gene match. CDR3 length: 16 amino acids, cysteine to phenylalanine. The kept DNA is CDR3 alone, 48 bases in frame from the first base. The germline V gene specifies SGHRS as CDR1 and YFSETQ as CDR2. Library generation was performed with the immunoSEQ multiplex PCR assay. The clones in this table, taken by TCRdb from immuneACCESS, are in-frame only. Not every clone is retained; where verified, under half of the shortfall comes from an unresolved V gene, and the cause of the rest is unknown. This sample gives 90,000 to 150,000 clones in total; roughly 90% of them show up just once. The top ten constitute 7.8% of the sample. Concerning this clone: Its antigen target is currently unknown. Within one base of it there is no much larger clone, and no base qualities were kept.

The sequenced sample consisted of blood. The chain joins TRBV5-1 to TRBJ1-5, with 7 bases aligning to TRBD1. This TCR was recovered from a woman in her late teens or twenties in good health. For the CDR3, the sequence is CASSLGGGDSNQPQHF. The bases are TGCGCCAGCAGCTTGGGAGGGGGCGATAGCAATCAGCCCCAGCATTTT.